The 5 T cell receptor beta chains listed next were all sequenced from one sample in a study of blood T cell repertoires in COVID-19. Assay used: immunoSEQ multiplex PCR; TCRdb lists only in-frame clones, some missing. Of some 410,000 clones detected, approximately 87% appear once; the ten largest clones hold around 0.95%. The material sequenced was PBMCs or T cells enriched from blood (not recorded which). The receptors were sampled from a woman aged 25 to 39 with acute COVID-19.

The rearrangement uses TRBV18 and TRBJ2-5; the D is unclear. V lost 0 bases and J 1 base, leaving 9 bases between the germline ends. From germline, CDR1 is KGHSH and CDR2 LQKENI. The CDR3 extends over 15 amino acids. The DNA for the CDR3 is TGTGCCAGCTCACCACCGAGTAAGAGCCAAGAGACCCAGTACTTC. This gives the protein CASSPPSKSQETQYF.

The chain joins TRBV29-1 to TRBJ1-4, with 11 bases lining up with TRBD1. CDR3 size: 14 residues. CDR1 SQVTM and CDR2 ANQGSEA come from the germline V gene. The J segment lost 7 bases and the V segment lost 6 bases, leaving 7 bases of the junction unmatched. The CDR3 here is CSVVRTGGGEKLFF. DNA of the CDR3: TGCAGCGTGGTCCGGACAGGGGGCGGTGAAAAACTGTTTTTT.

CDR3 amino acids: CASSLNRGQGFAGELFF. CDR3 bases: TGTGCCAGCAGCCTCAACCGAGGACAGGGATTCGCCGGGGAGCTGTTTTTT. The chain links TRBV5-8 to TRBJ2-2; 8 positions agree with TRBD1. CDR1 and CDR2 from the germline V gene are SGHTS and YDEGEE. The length of the CDR3 is 17 residues. V gave up 4 bases and J gave up 6 bases; unmatched junction bases: 14.

This chain joins TRBV2 and TRBJ1-1, with D possibly matching TRBD1 (5 bases). Germline lookup yields CDR1 SNHLY and CDR2 FYNNEI. This CDR3 has 13 amino acids. V lost 5 bases and J 11 bases, leaving 18 bases between the germline ends. CDR3 sequence: CASSYGHGAAAFF. The CDR3 DNA reads as TGTGCCAGCAGTTACGGACACGGAGCCGCCGCTTTCTTT.

V is TRBV5-1 and J is TRBJ2-3, with a possible D match to TRBD1 (5 bases). Germline assignment: CDR1 SGHRS and CDR2 YFSETQ. V lost 4 bases and J lost 9, with 18 bases in between. CDR3 length equals 14 residues. The CDR3 sequence is CASSHLGPAATQYF. The CDR3, as DNA: TGCGCCAGCAGCCATCTGGGGCCAGCCGCGACGCAGTATTTT.